The sequence of this T cell receptor (beta chain) was determined in a study of monozygotic twins with inflammatory bowel disease. There were eight separate reactions per sample in which cDNA was made. TCRdb reprocessed the 5' RACE reads and reports one entry per CDR3 protein, with no DNA. This sample lists under 150,000 distinct CDR3 sequences; its ten largest clones have 2.4%. CDR3 length: 17 residues. Germline V gives CDR1 KGHSH, CDR2 LQKENI. The sequence came from a human donor with ulcerative colitis or Crohn's disease, or a healthy co-twin of an affected twin (not recorded which). The chain joins TRBV18 to TRBJ2-1; as DNA is missing, the TRBD2 call by TCRdb cannot be tested. Source material: blood. This CDR3 reads CASSLGTSGDFYNEQFF.